Shown below are 3 T cell receptor beta chains from a single sample sequenced in a study of blood T cell repertoires in COVID-19 (dated by TCRdb to 2018 to 2020). Library construction relied on the immunoSEQ multiplex PCR assay. As stored in TCRdb, this immuneACCESS dataset retains in-frame rearrangements with V and J assigned. A fraction of the clones does not appear; measured against another copy, unresolved V genes explain less than half of the discrepancy, and the remainder lacks a known reason. This sample gives fewer than 50,000 clones in total; around three quarters of them show up just once. Roughly a quarter of the sample is taken by the ten largest. The material sequenced was peripheral blood. These receptors were collected from an elderly man with acute or convalescent COVID-19.

V and J are TRBV6-5 and TRBJ1-2, with a possible D match to TRBD1 (6 bases). Germline CDR1 and CDR2: MNHEY and SVGAGI. V was shortened by 9 bases and J by 4 bases, with 9 bases between the two germline ends. The CDR3 spans 11 residues. This chain's CDR3 is CASRGGYGYTF. Here the CDR3 DNA reads TGTGCCAGTCGAGGGGGCTATGGCTACACCTTC.

The V and J genes are TRBV7-9 and TRBJ2-5, with 14 bases identical to TRBD2. The CDR3 spans 17 residues. Germline CDR1 is SEHNR and CDR2 is FQNEAQ (reference sequence). The V segment lost 0 bases and the J segment 2 bases; nucleotides outside the gene matches: 2. Here the CDR3 DNA reads TGTGCCAGCAGCTTAGCCGGGACTAGCGGGGGTCAAGAGACCCAGTACTTC. Translation: CASSLAGTSGGQETQYF.

V usage is TRBV7-2 and J usage is TRBJ2-7, with TRBD2 matching 16 bases. Germline CDR1 is SGHTA and CDR2 is FQGNSA. Germline trimming cut 8 bases from V and 6 bases from J; bases unmatched to any gene: 1. The CDR3 extends over 13 amino acids. CDR3 loop: CASGTSGRGEQYF. The CDR3, as DNA: TGTGCCAGCGGGACTAGCGGGAGGGGCGAGCAGTACTTC.